This TCR beta chain is drawn from a study of shared clonotypes between healthy human individuals (TCRdb year 2020). Background for the entire study: A couple of women and a few men aged 18 to 49 years were included in the cohort. Per donor, three plates each were used for CD4 naive and CD4 memory, two for CD8 naive, and one for CD8 memory. To estimate repertoire size and how much clonotypes are shared between individuals, the study performed deep sequencing of blood TCR repertoires from roughly five healthy adults. To increase sequencing depth and limit assay-specific biases, different laboratories used diverse techniques to prepare libraries and sequence TCR repertoires. Per donor, leukapheresis produced somewhere between about 0.94 and 8.9 billion PBMCs. Findings and caveats that apply to the study as a whole: When several donors were compared, the shared fraction of clonotypes was around 5% for naive CD4, around 3.6% for naive CD8, roughly 2.3% for memory CD4, and roughly 0.4% for memory CD8. Based on pairwise subsampling, the degree of clonotype sharing among donors was expected to be affected by sequencing depth. The small number of donors limited the genetic and exposure-history diversity represented. Only blood was sampled, and tissue TCR repertoires likely differ from those in blood. Incomplete sequencing was indicated by rarefaction of sorted-subset datasets, despite the large sequencing depth. Compared with non-shared clonotypes, the clonotypes found in all four sorted-subset donors had higher generation probabilities. Estimated clonotype richness was generally larger for naive than for memory subsets.

Using the deep immunoSEQ assay, multiplex PCR amplified TCR CDR3 regions from genomic DNA. Extracted genomic DNA from each cell subset was spread evenly across all wells of several immunoSEQ 96-well plates, with each plate serving as a replicate. For sorted subsets, each replicate PCR was loaded with 200 ng genomic DNA, equivalent to approximately 27,000 T cell genomes. Purified libraries were measured with a Qubit 3.0 fluorometer, size-checked on a Bioanalyzer 2100, and measured again with the KAPA Library Quantification kit. Every immunoSEQ 96-well plate was sequenced on a dedicated single-read 150-cycle Illumina NextSeq 550 flow cell. The paper's processing steps were these. Because only junctional sequences without quality scores were contained in the immunoSEQ output, filtering matching that applied to full-length reads could not be performed. To assign V/J genes and CDR3, sequences were annotated against IMGT germline references using PyIR, a Python wrapper for IgBLAST v1.9. Any read was removed if the V/J assignment was weak (E-value above 1e-6), the CDR3 was missing, or the read contained stop codons, out-of-frame junctions, or ambiguous translated residues. V3J clonotypes were defined by identical inferred V gene, J gene, and CDR3 amino acid sequence. Percentage overlap between repertoires was calculated by dividing the number of shared unique clonotypes by the size of the smaller repertoire. RTK rarefaction, the Chao1 estimator, and Recon v2.1 estimates of unobserved clonotypes were used to assess repertoire richness. OLGA was used to compute generation probabilities for all TCRbeta clonotypes that the gDNA method yielded from a handful of donors. The clones in this table, taken by TCRdb from immuneACCESS, are in-frame only. Not every clone is retained; where verified, under half of the shortfall comes from an unresolved V gene, and the cause of the rest is unknown. V, J and clone size derive from that table, while D and trimming were established from the DNA sequence. In all, the sample holds hundreds of thousands of clones, and about 96% of those were seen once. Jointly, the top ten make up around 0.1% of the sample.

Turning to this clone: Its antigen remains unidentified. Per-base quality was not reported, and no clone a single base away is much larger than it.

CD8 naive samples were obtained by positive selection for CCR7 among CD45RO-negative cells, yielding a CD45RA+CCR7+ population from which TemRA cells were excluded. The donors were healthy, HIV-negative adults with no recently reported acute infections or vaccinations. Every donor was a Caucasian adult living in Nashville, Tennessee, USA. After blood collection by leukapheresis, PBMCs were isolated using Ficoll-Histopaque density gradient centrifugation and then cryopreserved in the vapor phase of liquid nitrogen. Analytical flow cytometry was used to check the purity and quantity of each magnetically sorted T cell population. Each sorted fraction had its genomic DNA isolated and then quantified by UV absorbance on a Nanodrop 2000c. This TCR derives from a woman in her 30s in good health. Sequencing was carried out using naive CD8+ T cells sorted from blood. The cell subset or site label corresponds to: CD45RA+CCR7+.

The nucleotide sequence reads TGTGCCAGCAGTTTATATCCTACTACATCCTACAATGAGCAGTTCTTC. This gives the protein CASSLYPTTSYNEQFF. The chain is made from TRBV27 and TRBJ2-1, with the D gene not confidently named. The CDR3, from cysteine to phenylalanine, totals 16 residues. Of the read, only the CDR3 DNA is kept; its 48 bases are in frame from base 1. Between the V and J ends, shortened by 1 base and 1 base respectively, the junction contains 11 bases. In the germline V gene (reference sequence), CDR1 corresponds to MNHEY and CDR2 to SMNVEV.